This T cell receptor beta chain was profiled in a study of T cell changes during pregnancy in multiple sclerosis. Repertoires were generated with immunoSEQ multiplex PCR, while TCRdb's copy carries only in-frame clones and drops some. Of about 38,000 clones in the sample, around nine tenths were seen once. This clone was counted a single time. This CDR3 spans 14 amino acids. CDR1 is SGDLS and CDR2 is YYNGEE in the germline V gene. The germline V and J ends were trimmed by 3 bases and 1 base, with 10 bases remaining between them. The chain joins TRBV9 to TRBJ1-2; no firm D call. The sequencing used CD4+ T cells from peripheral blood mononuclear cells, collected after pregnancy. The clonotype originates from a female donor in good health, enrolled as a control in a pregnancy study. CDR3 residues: CASSESPGNYGYTF. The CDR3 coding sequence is TGTGCCAGCAGCGAGAGTCCGGGTAACTATGGCTACACCTTC.